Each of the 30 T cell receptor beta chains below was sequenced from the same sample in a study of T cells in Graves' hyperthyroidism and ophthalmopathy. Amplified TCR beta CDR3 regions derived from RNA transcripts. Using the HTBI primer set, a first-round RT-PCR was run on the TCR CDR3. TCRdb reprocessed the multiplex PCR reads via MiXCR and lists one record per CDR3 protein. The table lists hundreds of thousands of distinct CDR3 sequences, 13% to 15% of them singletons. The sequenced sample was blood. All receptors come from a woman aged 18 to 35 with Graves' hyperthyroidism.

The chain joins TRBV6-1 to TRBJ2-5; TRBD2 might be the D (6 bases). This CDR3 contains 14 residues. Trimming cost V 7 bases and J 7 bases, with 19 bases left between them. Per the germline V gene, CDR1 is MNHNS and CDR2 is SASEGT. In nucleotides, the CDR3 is TGTGCCAGCATGAACAGCGCCCACGGGGGGACCCAGTACTTC. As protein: CASMNSAHGGTQYF.

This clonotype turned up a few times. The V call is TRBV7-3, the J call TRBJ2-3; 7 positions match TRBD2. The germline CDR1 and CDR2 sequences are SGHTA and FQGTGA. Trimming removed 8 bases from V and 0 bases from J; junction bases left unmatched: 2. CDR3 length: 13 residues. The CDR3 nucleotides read TGTGCCAGCGCTAGCGGCAGCACAGATACGCAGTATTTT. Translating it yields CASASGSTDTQYF.

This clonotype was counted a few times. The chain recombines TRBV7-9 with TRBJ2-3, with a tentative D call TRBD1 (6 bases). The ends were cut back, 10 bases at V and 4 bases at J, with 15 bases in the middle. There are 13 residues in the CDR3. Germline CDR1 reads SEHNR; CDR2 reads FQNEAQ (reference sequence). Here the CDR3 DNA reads TGTGCCACCGCTACAGGGATCGCAGATACGCAGTATTTT. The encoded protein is CATATGIADTQYF. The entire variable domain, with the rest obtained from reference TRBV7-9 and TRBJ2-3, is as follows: DTGVSQNPRHKITKRGQNVTFRCDPISEHNRLYWYRQTLGQGPEFLTYFQNEAQLEKSRLLSDRFSAERPKGSFSTLEIQRTEQGDSAMYLCATATGIADTQYFGPGTRLTVL.

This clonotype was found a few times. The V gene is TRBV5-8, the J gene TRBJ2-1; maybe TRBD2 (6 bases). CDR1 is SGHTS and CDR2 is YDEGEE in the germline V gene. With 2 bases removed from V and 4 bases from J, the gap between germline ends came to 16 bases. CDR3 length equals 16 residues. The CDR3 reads CASSFETVGGYNEQFF. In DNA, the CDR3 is TGTGCCAGCAGCTTTGAGACAGTCGGAGGGTACAATGAGCAGTTCTTC.

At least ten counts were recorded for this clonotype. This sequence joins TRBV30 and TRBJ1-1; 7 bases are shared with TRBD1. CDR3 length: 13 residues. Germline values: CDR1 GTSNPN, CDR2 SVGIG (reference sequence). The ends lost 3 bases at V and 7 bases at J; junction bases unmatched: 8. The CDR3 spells CAWSGTVTLEAFF. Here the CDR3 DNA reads TGTGCCTGGAGCGGGACAGTTACCCTTGAAGCTTTCTTT.

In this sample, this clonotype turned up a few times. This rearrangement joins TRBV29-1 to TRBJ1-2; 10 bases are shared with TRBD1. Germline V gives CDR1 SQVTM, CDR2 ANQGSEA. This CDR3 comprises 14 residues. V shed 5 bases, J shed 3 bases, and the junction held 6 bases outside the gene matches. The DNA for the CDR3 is TGCAGCGTTACCGGCGGGACAGGGGACTATGGCTACACCTTC. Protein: CSVTGGTGDYGYTF.

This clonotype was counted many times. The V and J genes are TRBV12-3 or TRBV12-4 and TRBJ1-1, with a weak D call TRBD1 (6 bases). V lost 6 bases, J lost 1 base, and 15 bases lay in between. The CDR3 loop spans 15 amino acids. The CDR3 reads CASRYRGGANTEAFF. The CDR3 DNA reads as TGTGCCAGCAGATACCGGGGGGGGGCGAACACTGAAGCTTTCTTT.

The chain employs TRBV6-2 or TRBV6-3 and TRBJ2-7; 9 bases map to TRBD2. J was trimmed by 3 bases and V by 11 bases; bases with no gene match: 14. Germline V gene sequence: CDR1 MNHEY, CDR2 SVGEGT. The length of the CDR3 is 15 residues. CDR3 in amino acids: CASSSGGRALYEQYF. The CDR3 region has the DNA TGTGCCTCCAGCTCGGGCGGGAGGGCCCTCTACGAGCAGTACTTC.

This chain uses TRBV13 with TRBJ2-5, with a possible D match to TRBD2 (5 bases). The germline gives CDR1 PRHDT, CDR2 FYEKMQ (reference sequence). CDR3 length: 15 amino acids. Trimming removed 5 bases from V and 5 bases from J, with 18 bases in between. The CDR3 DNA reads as TGTGCCAGCAGCCCGGGATTGGAAGGTCCGGAGACCCAGTACTTC. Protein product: CASSPGLEGPETQYF.

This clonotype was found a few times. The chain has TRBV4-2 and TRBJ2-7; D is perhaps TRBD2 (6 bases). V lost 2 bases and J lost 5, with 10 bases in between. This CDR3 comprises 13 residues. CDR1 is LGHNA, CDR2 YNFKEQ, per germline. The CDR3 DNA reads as TGTGCCAGCAGCCAATCTAGCGAGGACGAGCAGTACTTC. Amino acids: CASSQSSEDEQYF.

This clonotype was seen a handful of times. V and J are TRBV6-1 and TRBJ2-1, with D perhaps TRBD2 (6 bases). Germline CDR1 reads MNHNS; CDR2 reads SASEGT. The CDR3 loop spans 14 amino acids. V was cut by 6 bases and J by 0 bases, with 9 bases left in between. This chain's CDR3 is CASRDGSSYNEQFF. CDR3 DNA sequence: TGTGCCAGCAGGGACGGGAGCTCCTACAATGAGCAGTTCTTC.

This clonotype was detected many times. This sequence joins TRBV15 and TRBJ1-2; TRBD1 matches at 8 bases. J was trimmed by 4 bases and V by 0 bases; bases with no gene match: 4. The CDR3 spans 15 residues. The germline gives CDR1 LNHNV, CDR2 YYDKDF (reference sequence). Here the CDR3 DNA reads TGTGCCACCAGCAGAGAGGCAGGGGGCGGCTATGGCTACACCTTC. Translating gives CATSREAGGGYGYTF.

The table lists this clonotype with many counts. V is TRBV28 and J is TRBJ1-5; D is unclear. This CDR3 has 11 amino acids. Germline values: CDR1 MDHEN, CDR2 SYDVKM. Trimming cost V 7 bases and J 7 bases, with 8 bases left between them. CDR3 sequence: CASNKEQPQHF. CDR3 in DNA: TGTGCCAGCAATAAGGAACAGCCCCAGCATTTT.

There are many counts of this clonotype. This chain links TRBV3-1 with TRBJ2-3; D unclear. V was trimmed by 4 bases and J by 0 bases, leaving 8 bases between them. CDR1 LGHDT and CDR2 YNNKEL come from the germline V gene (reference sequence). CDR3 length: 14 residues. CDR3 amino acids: CASSPNPSTDTQYF. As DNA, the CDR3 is TGTGCCAGCAGCCCCAATCCCAGCACAGATACGCAGTATTTT.

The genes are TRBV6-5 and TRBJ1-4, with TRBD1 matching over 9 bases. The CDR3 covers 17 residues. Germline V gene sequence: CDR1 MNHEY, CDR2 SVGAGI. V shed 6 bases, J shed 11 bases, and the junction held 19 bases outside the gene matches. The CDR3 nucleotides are TGTGCCAGCAGGGGGGGGACAGGGTTGATCGCGCCTCGGAAACTGTTTTTT. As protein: CASRGGTGLIAPRKLFF.

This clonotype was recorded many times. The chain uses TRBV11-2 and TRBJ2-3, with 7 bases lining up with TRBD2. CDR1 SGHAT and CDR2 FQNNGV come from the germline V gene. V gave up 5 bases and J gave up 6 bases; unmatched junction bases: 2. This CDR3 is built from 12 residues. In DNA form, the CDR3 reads TGTGCCAGCAGCATGGGAGGGGATACGCAGTATTTT. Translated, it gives CASSMGGDTQYF. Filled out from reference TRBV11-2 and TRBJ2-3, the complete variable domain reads EAGVAQSPRYKIIEKRQSVAFWCNPISGHATLYWYQQILGQGPKLLIQFQNNGVVDDSQLPKDRFSAERLKGVDSTLKIQPAKLEDSAVYLCASSMGGDTQYFGPGTRLTVL.

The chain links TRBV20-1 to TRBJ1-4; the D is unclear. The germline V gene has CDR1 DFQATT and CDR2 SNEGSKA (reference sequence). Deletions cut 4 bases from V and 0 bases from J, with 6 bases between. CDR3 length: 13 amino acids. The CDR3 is CSATGTTNEKLFF. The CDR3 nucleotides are TGCAGTGCTACTGGGACAACTAATGAAAAACTGTTTTTT.

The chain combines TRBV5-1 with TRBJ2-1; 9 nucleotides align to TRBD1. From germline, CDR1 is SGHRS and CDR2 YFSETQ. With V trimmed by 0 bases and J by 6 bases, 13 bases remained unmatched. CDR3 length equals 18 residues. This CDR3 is CASSLGGIPGQGTNEQFF. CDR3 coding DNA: TGCGCCAGCAGCTTGGGGGGAATACCGGGACAGGGTACCAATGAGCAGTTCTTC.

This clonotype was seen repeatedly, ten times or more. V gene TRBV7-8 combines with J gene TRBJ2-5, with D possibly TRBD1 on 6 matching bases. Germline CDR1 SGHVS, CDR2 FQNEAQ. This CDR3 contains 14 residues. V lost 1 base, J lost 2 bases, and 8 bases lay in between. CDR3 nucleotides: TGTGCCAGCAGCTTAGGAGGACAGCAAGAGACCCAGTACTTC. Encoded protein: CASSLGGQQETQYF.

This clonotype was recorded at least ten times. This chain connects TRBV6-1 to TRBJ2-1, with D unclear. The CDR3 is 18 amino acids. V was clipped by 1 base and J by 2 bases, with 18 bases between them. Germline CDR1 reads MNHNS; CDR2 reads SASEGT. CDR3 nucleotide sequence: TGTGCCAGCAGTGAAGGAAATCAAAGGGATTTCCCCTACAATGAGCAGTTCTTC. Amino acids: CASSEGNQRDFPYNEQFF.

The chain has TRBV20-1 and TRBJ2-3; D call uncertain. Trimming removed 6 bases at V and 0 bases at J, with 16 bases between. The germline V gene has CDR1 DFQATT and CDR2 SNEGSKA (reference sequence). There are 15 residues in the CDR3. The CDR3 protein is CSALGRSISTDTQYF. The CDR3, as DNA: TGCAGTGCGCTAGGCCGATCAATTAGCACAGATACGCAGTATTTT.

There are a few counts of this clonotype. The DNA for the CDR3 is TGTGCCAGCATTCCGGGGCTACGCCGTGCTGAAGCTTTCTTT. Encoded protein: CASIPGLRRAEAFF. The chain carries TRBV6-1 and TRBJ1-1, with D perhaps matching TRBD1 (5 bases). This CDR3 is 14 amino acids long. Germline-derived CDR1 and CDR2 are MNHNS and SASEGT. V shed 7 bases and J shed 6 bases, with 18 bases lying between them.

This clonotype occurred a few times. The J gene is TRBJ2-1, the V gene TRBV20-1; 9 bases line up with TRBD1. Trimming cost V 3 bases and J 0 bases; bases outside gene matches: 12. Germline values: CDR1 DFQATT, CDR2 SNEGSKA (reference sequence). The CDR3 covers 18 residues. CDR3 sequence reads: CSARDKQGAPSSYNEQFF. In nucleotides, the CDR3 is TGCAGTGCTAGGGACAAACAGGGGGCCCCAAGCTCCTACAATGAGCAGTTCTTC.

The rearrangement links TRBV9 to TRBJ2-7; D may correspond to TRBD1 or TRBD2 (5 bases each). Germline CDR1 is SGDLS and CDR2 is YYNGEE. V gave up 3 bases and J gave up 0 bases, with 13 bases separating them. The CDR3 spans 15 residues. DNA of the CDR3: TGTGCCAGCAGCGCGTCCGGGGCACACTCCTACGAGCAGTACTTC. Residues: CASSASGAHSYEQYF.

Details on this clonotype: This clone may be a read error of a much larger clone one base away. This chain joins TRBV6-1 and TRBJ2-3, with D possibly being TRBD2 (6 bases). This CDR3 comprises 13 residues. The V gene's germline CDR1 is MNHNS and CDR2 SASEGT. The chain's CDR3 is CASSEEGLDAQYF. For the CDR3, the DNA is TGTGCCAGCAGTGAGGAGGGGTTAGATGCGCAGTATTTT.

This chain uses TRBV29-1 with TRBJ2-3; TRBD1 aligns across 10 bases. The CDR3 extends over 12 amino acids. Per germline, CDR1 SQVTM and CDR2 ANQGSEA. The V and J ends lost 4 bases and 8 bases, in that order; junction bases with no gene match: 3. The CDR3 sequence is CSVGQGAGTQYF. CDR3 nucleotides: TGCAGCGTTGGACAGGGGGCTGGTACGCAGTATTTT.

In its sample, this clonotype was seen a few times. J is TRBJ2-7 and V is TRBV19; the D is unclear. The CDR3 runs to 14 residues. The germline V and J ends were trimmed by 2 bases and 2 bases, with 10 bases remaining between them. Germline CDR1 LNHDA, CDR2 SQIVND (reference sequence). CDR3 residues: CASSIKPGTYEQYF. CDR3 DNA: TGTGCCAGTAGTATAAAGCCTGGAACCTACGAGCAGTACTTC.

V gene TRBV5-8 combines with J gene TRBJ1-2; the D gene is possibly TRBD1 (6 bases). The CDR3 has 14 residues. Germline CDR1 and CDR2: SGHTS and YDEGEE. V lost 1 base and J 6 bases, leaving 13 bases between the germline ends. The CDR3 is CASSLYRGGHGYTF. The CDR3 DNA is TGTGCCAGCAGCTTGTATAGGGGGGGCCATGGCTACACCTTC. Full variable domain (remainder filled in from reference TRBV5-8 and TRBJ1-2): EAGVTQSPTHLIKTRGQQATLRCSPISGHTSVYWYQQALGLGLQFLLWYDEGEERNRGNFPPRFSGRQFPNYSSELNVNALELEDSALYLCASSLYRGGHGYTFGSGTRLTVV.

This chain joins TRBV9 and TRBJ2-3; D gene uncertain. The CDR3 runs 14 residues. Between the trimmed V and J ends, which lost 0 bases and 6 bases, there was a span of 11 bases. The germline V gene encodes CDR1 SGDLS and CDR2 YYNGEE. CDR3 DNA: TGTGCCAGCAGCGTAGCCCCCCTCCCGGATACGCAGTATTTT. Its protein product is CASSVAPLPDTQYF. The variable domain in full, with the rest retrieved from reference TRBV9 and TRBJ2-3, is DSGVTQTPKHLITATGQRVTLRCSPRSGDLSVYWYQQSLDQGLQFLIQYYNGEERAKGNILERFSAQQFPDLHSELNLSSLELGDSALYFCASSVAPLPDTQYFGPGTRLTVL.

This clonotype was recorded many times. The CDR3 nucleotides read TGCAGCGTTGGGAAAAGCTCCTACAATGAGCAGTTCTTC. Translated: CSVGKSSYNEQFF. The chain uses TRBV29-1 and TRBJ2-1; D is unclear. Trimming left V 4 bases short and J 0 bases short, with 7 bases between. CDR1 and CDR2 (germline): SQVTM, ANQGSEA. This CDR3 is built from 13 residues.